The clone carrying this TCR beta chain occurred a few times. Its antigen is unknown. RNA was extracted from bulk tissue without any cell sorting. More than 3 cm separated this lung sample from the edge of the tumor. Three rounds of nested PCR, following a modified ARM-PCR protocol, produced the TCRbeta library. TCRdb reanalysed the multiplex PCR reads using MiXCR and keeps one entry per CDR3 protein. The sample contains 70,000 to 95,000 distinct CDR3 sequences, approximately 82% of which appear only once. This record belongs to a study of tumor and adjacent non-tumor tissue in lung cancer. Study-wide points: Patients with more diverse tumor TCRs had worse survival. TCR diversity was significantly greater in tumor than normal lung tissue.

Germline CDR1 reads SGHAT; CDR2 reads FQNNGV. CDR3 length equals 15 residues. Sample: distant non-tumor lung tissue. This chain links TRBV11-2 with TRBJ1-2; unclear D gene. The receptor comes from an older man with non-small cell lung cancer. CDR3 in DNA: TGTGCTAGGAGTTTTTCCAGGAGCTTCGCCTATGGCTACACCTTC. It yields the protein CARSFSRSFAYGYTF. Full variable domain (missing parts from reference TRBV11-2 and TRBJ1-2): EAGVAQSPRYKIIEKRQSVAFWCNPISGHATLYWYQQILGQGPKLLIQFQNNGVVDDSQLPKDRFSAERLKGVDSTLKIQPAKLEDSAVYLCARSFSRSFAYGYTFGSGTRLTVV.